The present TCR beta chain was sequenced within a study of a mutant IDH1 vaccine in newly diagnosed glioma. At the level of the study: Initiation of the vaccine course occurred 4-6 weeks after radiotherapy alone, or alongside temozolomide cycles. Earlier care involved radiotherapy, temozolomide, or both, and the majority received both. General study results and limits: Pseudoprogression apparently tracked independently of changes in top peripheral T cell clonotypes. Vaccination elicited immune responses in approximately 93% of patients.

Time point: week 47, end of study. Topical imiquimod was applied with each vaccine dose, which held 300 ug of mutant IDH1 20-mer peptide. This CDR3 comprises 16 residues. V lost 4 bases and J 2 bases, leaving 15 bases between the germline ends. Germline V gives CDR1 ENHRY, CDR2 SYGVKD. This clone was counted a few times. Its antigen is not identified. Libraries were prepared by immunoSEQ multiplex PCR; TCRdb keeps only in-frame clonotypes and omits some of them. The top ten hold about 5% of the sample, which has 45,000 to 65,000 clones, 65% seen once. This TCR derives from a man aged 35 to 55 with glioma. Some clones in this sample may be carry-over from other donors' samples. This chain uses TRBV10-3 with TRBJ1-3, with D possibly being TRBD1 (6 bases). The specimen comprised peripheral blood mononuclear cells (PBMCs), sampled from a glioma patient whose treatment included an IDH1 peptide vaccine. For the CDR3, the DNA is TGTGCCATCAGTGGCACGGGGGACATGGCTGGAAACACCATATATTTT. This sequence encodes CAISGTGDMAGNTIYF.